Listed here are 30 T cell receptor beta chains from one sample, sequenced in a study of human T cells and chemical hapten exposure. A single record per CDR3 protein comes from TCRdb applying MiXCR to the RACE reads. The sample yields roughly 81,000 distinct CDR3 sequences, about 9% seen once. Time point given: pre-sensitization, week 0. Regarding treatment: therapeutic diphenylcyclopropenone sensitization with weekly scalp DPC. Sample: whole blood, taken in connection with sensitization to the hapten diphenylcyclopropenone (DPC). These receptors all come from a man aged 40-49 years with alopecia areata. Some clones in this sample may be carry-over from other donors' samples.

The chain uses TRBV5-6 and TRBJ2-7; D possibly corresponds to TRBD1 (5 bases). V dropped 2 bases and J dropped 2 bases, with 8 bases sitting between them. Germline CDR1 reads SGHDT; CDR2 reads YYEEEE. The CDR3 covers 13 residues. CDR3 protein: CASSLRQTYEQYF. CDR3 coding DNA: TGTGCCAGCAGCTTAAGACAGACCTACGAGCAGTACTTC.

This clonotype was recorded many times. The V and J genes are TRBV6-6 and TRBJ2-1; tentative D call: TRBD2 (6 bases). V was cut by 5 bases and J by 8 bases, with 19 bases left in between. CDR1 and CDR2 (germline): MNHNY, SVGAGI (reference sequence). The CDR3 sequence is 15 residues long. Here the CDR3 reads CASSPNHFVADEQFF. The DNA of the CDR3 is TGTGCCAGCAGTCCTAATCACTTTGTAGCGGATGAGCAGTTCTTC.

The chain uses TRBV5-4 and TRBJ1-2; a weak D match, TRBD1 (5 bases). The CDR3 length is 15 residues. Trimming took 4 bases from V and 4 from J, leaving 17 bases between them. Germline-derived CDR1 and CDR2 are SGHNT and YYREEE (reference sequence). CDR3 DNA: TGTGCCAGCAGCCCGGCGCTACAGGATATCTATGGCTACACCTTC. Its translation: CASSPALQDIYGYTF.

This clonotype was seen repeatedly, ten times or more. The chain has TRBV9 and TRBJ1-3; 10 nucleotides line up with TRBD1. The germline CDR1 and CDR2 sequences are SGDLS and YYNGEE. This CDR3 region has 16 residues. The J segment lost 7 bases and the V segment lost 1 base, leaving 8 bases of the junction unmatched. As DNA, the CDR3 is TGTGCCAGCAGCGTAAATTCCGGGACAGGGGCCAACACCATATATTTT. Protein: CASSVNSGTGANTIYF. The full variable domain, with the rest looked up from reference TRBV9 and TRBJ1-3, is DSGVTQTPKHLITATGQRVTLRCSPRSGDLSVYWYQQSLDQGLQFLIQYYNGEERAKGNILERFSAQQFPDLHSELNLSSLELGDSALYFCASSVNSGTGANTIYFGEGSWLTVV.

This sequence joins TRBV7-9 and TRBJ2-7; 7 bases are a match to TRBD2. The CDR3 runs to 14 residues. Germline CDR1 SEHNR, CDR2 FQNEAQ (reference sequence). V dropped 5 bases and J dropped 4; count of bases not matched to a gene: 8. CDR3 amino acids: CASSPGLAVYEQYF. The CDR3, as DNA: TGTGCCAGCAGCCCGGGCCTAGCGGTTTACGAGCAGTACTTC.

This clonotype appeared many times. The chain uses TRBV6-5 and TRBJ1-1, with a possible D match to TRBD1 (6 bases). The germline gives CDR1 MNHEY, CDR2 SVGAGI. CDR3 length equals 13 residues. V was trimmed by 10 bases and J by 4 bases, leaving 16 bases between them. This CDR3 reads CATSWGRGTEAFF. The CDR3 DNA sequence: TGTGCCACCTCTTGGGGGCGGGGCACTGAAGCTTTCTTT.

This clonotype occurred many times. The chain has TRBV28 and TRBJ1-2; D gene unclear. The CDR3 has 13 residues. V lost 7 bases and J lost 3, with 12 bases in between. The germline gives CDR1 MDHEN, CDR2 SYDVKM. The DNA for the CDR3 is TGTGCCAGCACCCTAAGCCAGTACTATGGCTACACCTTC. As protein: CASTLSQYYGYTF.

This clonotype was counted at least ten times. V and J are TRBV6-2 or TRBV6-3 and TRBJ1-3, with D possibly TRBD1 on 6 matching bases. The V and J ends lost 7 bases and 0 bases respectively, with 19 bases between them. Germline V lookup: CDR1 MNHEY, CDR2 SVGEGT. This CDR3 spans 17 amino acids. CDR3 loop: CASKEFVTGSSGNTIYF. For the CDR3, the DNA is TGTGCCAGCAAGGAATTCGTCACAGGGAGCTCTGGAAACACCATATATTTT.

The J gene is TRBJ2-3, the V gene TRBV11-2; D not resolved. The ends were cut back, 1 base at V and 4 bases at J, with 15 bases in the middle. The CDR3 totals 16 residues. CDR1 is SGHAT, CDR2 FQNNGV, per germline. The CDR3 coding sequence is TGTGCCAGCAGCTTAGTCCCCAGGAGCGTGGCAGATACGCAGTATTTT. This gives the protein CASSLVPRSVADTQYF.

This clonotype was seen a few times. The CDR3 nucleotides read TGTGCCAGCACCCCGTCCGGGAGGGATGAGCAGTTCTTC. It yields the protein CASTPSGRDEQFF. The rearrangement links TRBV6-2 or TRBV6-3 to TRBJ2-1; 8 positions agree with TRBD2. V shed 7 bases, J shed 8 bases, and the junction held 7 bases outside the gene matches. CDR1 MNHEY and CDR2 SVGEGT come from the germline V gene. There are 13 residues in the CDR3.

This clonotype was seen at least ten times. The chain is built from TRBV28 and TRBJ1-5; tentatively, D is TRBD1 (5 bases). Germline V gene data show CDR1 as MDHEN and CDR2 as SYDVKM. V lost 1 base and J 1 base, leaving 11 bases between the germline ends. The CDR3 length is 16 residues. The CDR3 spells CASSLLGGSSNQPQHF. Written as DNA, the CDR3 is TGTGCCAGCAGTTTATTGGGGGGGTCGAGCAATCAGCCCCAGCATTTT.

This clonotype was recorded at least ten times. V is TRBV6-2 or TRBV6-3 and J is TRBJ1-1; perhaps TRBD1 as D (5 bases). The CDR3 spans 11 residues. V lost 5 bases, J lost 6 bases, and 7 bases lay in between. Germline values: CDR1 MNHEY, CDR2 SVGEGT. The CDR3 is CASSRGPEAFF. The CDR3 nucleotides read TGTGCCAGCAGTAGGGGTCCTGAAGCTTTCTTT.

This clonotype was found many times. The chain carries TRBV5-1 and TRBJ1-2; D not certain. V gave up 3 bases and J gave up 3 bases, with 12 bases separating them. CDR1 SGHRS and CDR2 YFSETQ come from the germline V gene. The CDR3 consists of 14 residues. The CDR3 loop reads CASSSGLLDYGYTF. CDR3 nucleotide sequence: TGCGCCAGCAGCTCCGGTCTCCTAGACTATGGCTACACCTTC.

Points on this clonotype: It may be a read error: a sequence one base away is much more abundant. The conserved phenylalanine or tryptophan normally closing the CDR3 is absent here, so this likely arose from a read error. The CDR3 region is CASSYGASGSHNEQYD. In DNA form, the CDR3 reads TGTGCCAGCAGTTACGGTGCTAGCGGGAGTCACAACGAGCAGTACGAC. The chain carries TRBV6-2 or TRBV6-3 and TRBJ2-7, with 10 bases lining up with TRBD2. The germline V gene has CDR1 MNHEY and CDR2 SVGEGT. J gave up 5 bases and V 2 bases, and 9 bases lay outside the gene matches. This CDR3 is built from 16 residues.

This clonotype turned up a few times. This chain joins TRBV12-3 or TRBV12-4 and TRBJ2-3; possibly TRBD1 or TRBD2 for D (5 bases each). The CDR3 consists of 16 residues. V was pared by 8 bases and J by 1 base, with 19 bases between. CDR3 in DNA: TGTGCCAGCGGAGGCGGTTTTTCAGGGCGCACAGATACGCAGTATTTT. It yields the protein CASGGGFSGRTDTQYF.

Ten or more counts support this clonotype. This sequence joins TRBV5-1 and TRBJ1-4; D gene uncertain. V was clipped by 2 bases and J by 8 bases, with 13 bases between them. Germline V CDR1 and CDR2: SGHRS, YFSETQ. The CDR3 spans 14 residues. CDR3 region: CASSFDGVGEKLFF. CDR3 DNA sequence: TGCGCCAGCAGCTTTGATGGGGTGGGAGAAAAACTGTTTTTT.

This clonotype was picked up a small number of times. The chain is built from TRBV4-2 and TRBJ1-3; weak D call: TRBD1 (5 bases). From germline, CDR1 is LGHNA and CDR2 YNFKEQ. The CDR3 is 17 amino acids. Between the trimmed V and J ends, which lost 3 bases and 0 bases, there was a span of 15 bases. The CDR3 spells CASSQSGQGGSGNTIYF. DNA of the CDR3: TGTGCCAGCAGCCAGTCCGGGCAGGGCGGCTCTGGAAACACCATATATTTT.

This clonotype was picked up a small number of times. The chain links TRBV6-2 or TRBV6-3 to TRBJ1-4, with D unresolved. Germline CDR1 MNHEY, CDR2 SVGEGT. This CDR3 spans 16 amino acids. V lost 2 bases, J lost 0 bases, and 10 bases lay in between. This CDR3 is CASSYLSSATNEKLFF. DNA of the CDR3: TGTGCCAGCAGTTACCTGAGCAGTGCAACTAATGAAAAACTGTTTTTT.

V usage is TRBV20-1 and J usage is TRBJ2-7, with 7 bases matching TRBD2. Losses at the gene ends were 6 bases for V and 0 bases for J; bases not matched to a gene: 8. CDR3 length: 14 amino acids. Germline CDR1 and CDR2: DFQATT and SNEGSKA (reference sequence). CDR3 residues: CSARSGASSYEQYV. CDR3 coding DNA: TGCAGTGCCCGGAGCGGGGCGAGCTCCTACGAGCAGTACGTC.

This clonotype was detected many times. V gene TRBV7-9 combines with J gene TRBJ1-1; D unclear. In germline, CDR1 is SEHNR, CDR2 FQNEAQ (reference sequence). Trimming removed 6 bases at V and 5 bases at J, with 16 bases between. This CDR3 is 14 amino acids long. This CDR3 is CASRGEGGWTEAFF. CDR3 nucleotides: TGTGCCAGCAGGGGAGAGGGTGGGTGGACTGAAGCTTTCTTT.

The genes are TRBV30 and TRBJ2-1, with a tentative D call TRBD1 (6 bases). The CDR3 runs to 15 residues. The ends were cut back, 8 bases at V and 2 bases at J, with 19 bases in the middle. Germline values: CDR1 GTSNPN, CDR2 SVGIG (reference sequence). Here the CDR3 DNA reads TGTGCCAGTGGAACGGCAGGGGAGCCCTACAATGAGCAGTTCTTC. Its protein product is CASGTAGEPYNEQFF.

This chain joins TRBV5-6 and TRBJ2-1; 8 nucleotides match TRBD2. V shed 0 bases and J 3 bases; nucleotides not matched to a gene: 11. CDR3 length: 18 amino acids. CDR1 is SGHDT, CDR2 YYEEEE, per germline. For the CDR3, the DNA is TGTGCCAGCAGCTTGGGGGGGTGGAGCGGGAGAAGCTACAATGAGCAGTTCTTC. Amino acid sequence: CASSLGGWSGRSYNEQFF.

This clonotype occurred many times. The J gene is TRBJ1-5, the V gene TRBV12-3 or TRBV12-4; perhaps TRBD1 as D (5 bases). V was trimmed by 0 bases and J by 7 bases, leaving 10 bases between them. This CDR3 comprises 14 residues. The CDR3 DNA reads as TGTGCCAGCAGTTTAGCGCTGAGGGACCAGCCCCAGCATTTT. It yields the protein CASSLALRDQPQHF.

The V and J genes are TRBV7-9 and TRBJ2-1; 11 nucleotides line up with TRBD2. The CDR3 is 16 residues long. Germline trimming cut 1 base from V and 6 bases from J; bases unmatched to any gene: 5. Germline-derived CDR1 and CDR2 are SEHNR and FQNEAQ (reference sequence). The CDR3 spells CASSLGSGTSGNEQFF. The CDR3 nucleotides are TGTGCCAGCAGCTTAGGTTCCGGGACTAGCGGCAATGAGCAGTTCTTC.

This clonotype was recorded many times. CDR3 protein: CASSRGAHNEQFF. The CDR3 DNA reads as TGTGCCAGCAGCCGGGGAGCACACAATGAGCAGTTCTTC. V usage is TRBV12-3 or TRBV12-4 and J usage is TRBJ2-1, with D possibly being TRBD2 (5 bases). This CDR3 is 13 amino acids long. Trimming left V 6 bases short and J 5 bases short, with 11 bases between.

Points on this clonotype: Germline is not matched at one junction end, which may reflect a read error. The rearrangement uses TRBV29-1 and TRBJ2-1; 7 bases line up with TRBD2. This CDR3 has 13 amino acids. The V gene's germline CDR1 is SQVTM and CDR2 ANQGSEA. The CDR3 DNA is TGCAGCGTTGGCGGGAGCTCCTACAATGAGAAGTTCTTC. Translating it yields CSVGGSSYNEKFF.

This clonotype was observed a few times. The V and J genes are TRBV19 and TRBJ1-4; D not certain. This CDR3 contains 15 residues. The germline CDR1 and CDR2 sequences are LNHDA and SQIVND (reference sequence). V was pared by 8 bases and J by 7 bases, with 20 bases between. CDR3 region: CASRTAGHPGEKLFF. In DNA form, the CDR3 reads TGTGCCAGTCGGACCGCCGGCCACCCTGGTGAAAAACTGTTTTTT.

The genes are TRBV5-6 and TRBJ2-7; TRBD2 is a possible D gene (7 bases). V dropped 5 bases and J dropped 4 bases, with 22 bases sitting between them. CDR3 size: 16 residues. The germline V gene has CDR1 SGHDT and CDR2 YYEEEE. The CDR3 DNA follows: TGTGCCAGCAGAACGAACTCCCGGGGGGCCGAATACGAGCAGTACGTC. Its translation: CASRTNSRGAEYEQYV.

Only a few counts were recorded for this clonotype. The rearrangement uses TRBV28 and TRBJ1-1; D not certain. This CDR3 is built from 16 residues. Germline V gene data show CDR1 as MDHEN and CDR2 as SYDVKM. The V end was cut by 5 bases, the J end by 2 bases, with 18 bases between. The CDR3: CASSRGGILLNTEAFF. The CDR3 nucleotides are TGTGCCAGCAGTAGAGGAGGCATTTTGCTAAACACTGAAGCTTTCTTT. The whole variable domain, remainder taken from reference TRBV28 and TRBJ1-1, is DVKVTQSSRYLVKRTGEKVFLECVQDMDHENMFWYRQDPGLGLRLIYFSYDVKMKEKGDIPEGYSVSREKKERFSLILESASTNQTSMYLCASSRGGILLNTEAFFGQGTRLTVV.

There are many counts of this clonotype. The V and J genes are TRBV24-1 and TRBJ1-5; 9 nucleotides match TRBD1. Trimming took 4 bases from V and 4 from J; bases not matched to a gene: 4. Germline loops: CDR1 KGHDR, CDR2 SFDVKD. The CDR3 consists of 15 residues. The CDR3: CATSDRQGGNQPQHF. DNA of the CDR3: TGTGCCACCAGTGACCGACAGGGGGGTAATCAGCCCCAGCATTTT.